This T cell receptor beta chain was identified during a study of blood T cell repertoires in COVID-19. The data were produced by immunoSEQ multiplex PCR, yet TCRdb's version contains in-frame clones alone and is incomplete. The sample consists of roughly 250,000 clones, around 90% of them appearing once. From germline, CDR1 is SGHKS and CDR2 YYEKEE (reference sequence). The CDR3 runs 15 residues. With 4 bases removed from V and 5 bases from J, the gap between germline ends came to 18 bases. The receptor was isolated from a man aged 25-40 years with COVID-19, enrolled during active disease. Input material: peripheral blood. The chain recombines TRBV5-5 with TRBJ2-5; weak D call: TRBD2 (7 bases). CDR3: CASSPEGGRGETQYF. CDR3 in DNA: TGTGCCAGCAGCCCAGAGGGGGGGCGCGGCGAGACCCAGTACTTC.